This entry concerns a single T cell receptor (beta chain). The V gene end was trimmed by 2 bases and the J gene end by 4 bases; junction bases not matched to a gene: 6. Germline V CDR1 and CDR2: MNHNY, SVGAGI (reference sequence). The CDR3 is 15 amino acids. Only in-frame clones appear in the TCRdb table, and some are missing; sequencing was by immunoSEQ multiplex PCR. The sample lists about 45,000 clones, more than 80% occurring once. This sample is drawn from a study of OX40 agonist ivuxolimab in advanced cancers. Study in general: A diagnosis of hepatocellular carcinoma, melanoma, renal cell or head and neck cancer was present in dose-escalation patients.

The TCR comes from an adult with an advanced solid tumor such as melanoma, head and neck, liver or kidney cancer. Sequencing was performed on CD4+ or CD8+ T cells sorted from blood, taken in a trial of the OX40 agonist ivuxolimab. The rearrangement links TRBV6-6 to TRBJ2-3, with 7 bases lining up with TRBD2. The CDR3 sequence: CASSYGWEGSDTQYF. Written as DNA, the CDR3 is TGTGCCAGCAGTTACGGGTGGGAGGGTTCAGATACGCAGTATTTT.